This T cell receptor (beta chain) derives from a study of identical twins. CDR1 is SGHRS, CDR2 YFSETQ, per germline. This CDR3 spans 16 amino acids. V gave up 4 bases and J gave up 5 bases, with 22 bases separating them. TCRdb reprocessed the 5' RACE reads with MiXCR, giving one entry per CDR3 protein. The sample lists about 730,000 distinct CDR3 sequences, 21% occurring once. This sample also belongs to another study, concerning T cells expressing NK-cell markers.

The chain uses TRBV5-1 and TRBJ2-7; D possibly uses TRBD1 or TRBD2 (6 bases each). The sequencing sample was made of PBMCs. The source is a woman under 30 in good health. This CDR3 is CASSTESRGREDEQYF. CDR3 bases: TGCGCCAGCAGCACAGAGTCTCGGGGGCGGGAAGACGAGCAGTACTTC.